The entry below gives a single T cell receptor (beta chain) sequence along with its context. The antigen is not known. The data are from a study of T cell responses to AZD1222 COVID-19 vaccine. Whole-study results and caveats: Only a handful of individuals given AZD1222 were seropositive at baseline.

Only in-frame clones appear in the TCRdb table, and some are missing; sequencing was by immunoSEQ multiplex PCR. The sample includes more than 65,000 clones, less than 85% of them seen just once. Germline CDR1 and CDR2: SGHRS and YFSETQ. The CDR3 loop spans 17 amino acids. V lost 0 bases to trimming and J lost 5 bases; unmatched junction nucleotides: 10. This TCR was sampled from an adult who received the AZD1222 COVID-19 vaccine. The gene calls are TRBV5-1 and TRBJ1-1; 10 bases are a match to TRBD1. The sequences come from peripheral blood, collected 28 days after the second AZD1222 dose. The CDR3 bases are TGCGCCAGCAGCTTGGCCGGGACAGGGGTCGTGGGGACTGAAGCTTTCTTT. Amino acid sequence: CASSLAGTGVVGTEAFF. The full variable domain, completed using reference TRBV5-1 and TRBJ1-1, is KAGVTQTPRYLIKTRGQQVTLSCSPISGHRSVSWYQQTPGQGLQFLFEYFSETQRNKGNFPGRFSGRQFSNSRSEMNVSTLELGDSALYLCASSLAGTGVVGTEAFFGQGTRLTVV.